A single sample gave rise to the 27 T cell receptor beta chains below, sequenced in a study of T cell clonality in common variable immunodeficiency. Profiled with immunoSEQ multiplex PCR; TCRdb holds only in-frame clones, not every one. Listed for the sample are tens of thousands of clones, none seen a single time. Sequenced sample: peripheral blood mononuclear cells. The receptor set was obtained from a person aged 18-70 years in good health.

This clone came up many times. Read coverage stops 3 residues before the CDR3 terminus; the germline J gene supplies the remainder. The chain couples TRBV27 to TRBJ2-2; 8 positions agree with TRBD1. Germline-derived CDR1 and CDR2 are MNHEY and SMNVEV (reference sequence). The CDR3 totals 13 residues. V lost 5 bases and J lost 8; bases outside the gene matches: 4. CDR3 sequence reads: CASSPRGPGELFF. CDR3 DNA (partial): TGTGCCAGCAGTCCCAGGGGGCCGGGGGAG.

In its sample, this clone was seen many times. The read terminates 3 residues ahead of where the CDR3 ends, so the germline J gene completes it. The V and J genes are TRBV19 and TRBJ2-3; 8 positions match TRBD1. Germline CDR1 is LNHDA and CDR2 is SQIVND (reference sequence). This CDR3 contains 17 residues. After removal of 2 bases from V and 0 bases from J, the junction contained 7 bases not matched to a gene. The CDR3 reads CASSILGQGGSTDTQYF. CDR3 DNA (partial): TGTGCCAGTAGTATACTCGGACAGGGCGGAAGCACAGATACG.

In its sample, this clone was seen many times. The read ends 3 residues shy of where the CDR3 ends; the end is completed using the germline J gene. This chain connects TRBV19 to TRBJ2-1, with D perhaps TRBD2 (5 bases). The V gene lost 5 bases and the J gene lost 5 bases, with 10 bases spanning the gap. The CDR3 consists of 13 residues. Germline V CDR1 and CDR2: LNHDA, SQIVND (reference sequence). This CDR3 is CASSLTKNNEQFF. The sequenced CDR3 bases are TGTGCCAGTAGTTTGACTAAAAACAATGAG.

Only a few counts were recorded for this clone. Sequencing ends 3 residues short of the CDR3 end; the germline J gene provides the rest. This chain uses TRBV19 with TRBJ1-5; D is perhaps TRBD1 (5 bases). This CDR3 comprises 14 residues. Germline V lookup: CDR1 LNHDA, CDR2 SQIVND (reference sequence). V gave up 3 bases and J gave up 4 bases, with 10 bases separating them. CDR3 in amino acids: CASSIRVGNQPQHF. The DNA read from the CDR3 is TGTGCCAGTAGTATCAGGGTGGGTAATCAGCCC.

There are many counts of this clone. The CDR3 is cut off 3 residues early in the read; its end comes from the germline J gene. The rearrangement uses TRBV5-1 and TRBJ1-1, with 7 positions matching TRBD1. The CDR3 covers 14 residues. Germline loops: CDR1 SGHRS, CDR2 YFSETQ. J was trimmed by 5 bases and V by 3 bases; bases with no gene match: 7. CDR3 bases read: TGCGCCAGCAGCTCCAGACAGGGCGAGACTGAA. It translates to CASSSRQGETE. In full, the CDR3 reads CASSSRQGETEAFF.

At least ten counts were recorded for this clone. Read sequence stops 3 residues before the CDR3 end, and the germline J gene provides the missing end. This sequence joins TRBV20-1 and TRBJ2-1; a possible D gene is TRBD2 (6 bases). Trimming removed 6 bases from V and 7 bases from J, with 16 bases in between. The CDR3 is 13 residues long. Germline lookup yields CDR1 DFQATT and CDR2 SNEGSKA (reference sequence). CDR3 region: CSAPIRGLNEQFF. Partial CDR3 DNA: TGCAGTGCGCCGATCCGGGGACTTAATGAG.

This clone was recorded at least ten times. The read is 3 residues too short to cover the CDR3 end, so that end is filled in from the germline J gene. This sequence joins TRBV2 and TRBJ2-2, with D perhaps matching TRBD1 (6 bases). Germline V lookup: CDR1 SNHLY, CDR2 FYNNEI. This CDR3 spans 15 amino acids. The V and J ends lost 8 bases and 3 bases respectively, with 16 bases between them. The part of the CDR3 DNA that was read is TGTGCCAGCTTTAGGGGGATGTCGGACACCGGGGAG. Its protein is CASFRGMSDTGE. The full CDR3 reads CASFRGMSDTGELFF.

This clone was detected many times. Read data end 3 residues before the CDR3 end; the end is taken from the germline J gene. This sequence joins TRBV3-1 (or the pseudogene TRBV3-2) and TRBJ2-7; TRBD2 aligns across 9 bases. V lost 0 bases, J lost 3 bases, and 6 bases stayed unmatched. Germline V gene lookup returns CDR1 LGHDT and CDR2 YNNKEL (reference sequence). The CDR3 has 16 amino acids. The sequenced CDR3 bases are TGTGCCAGCAGCCAAGAGATAGCGGGAGATCTCTACGAG. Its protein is CASSQEIAGDLYE. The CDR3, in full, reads CASSQEIAGDLYEQYF.

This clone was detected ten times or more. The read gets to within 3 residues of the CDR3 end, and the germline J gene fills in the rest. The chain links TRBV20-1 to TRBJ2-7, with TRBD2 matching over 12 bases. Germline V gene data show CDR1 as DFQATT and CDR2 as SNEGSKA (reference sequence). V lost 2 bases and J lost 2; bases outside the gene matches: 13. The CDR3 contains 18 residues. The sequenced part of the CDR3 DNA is TGCAGTGCTAGAACAGACCTCCTAGCGGGAGGGATCCCCTACGAG. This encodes CSARTDLLAGGIPYE. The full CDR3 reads CSARTDLLAGGIPYEQYF.

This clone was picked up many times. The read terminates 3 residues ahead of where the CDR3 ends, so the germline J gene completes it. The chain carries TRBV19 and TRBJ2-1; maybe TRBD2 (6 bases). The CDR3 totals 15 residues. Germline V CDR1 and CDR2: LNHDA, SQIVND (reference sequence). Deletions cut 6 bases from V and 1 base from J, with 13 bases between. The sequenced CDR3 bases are TGTGCCAGTAGCCAAAGCGGGTCATCCTACAATGAG. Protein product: CASSQSGSSYNE. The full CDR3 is CASSQSGSSYNEQFF.

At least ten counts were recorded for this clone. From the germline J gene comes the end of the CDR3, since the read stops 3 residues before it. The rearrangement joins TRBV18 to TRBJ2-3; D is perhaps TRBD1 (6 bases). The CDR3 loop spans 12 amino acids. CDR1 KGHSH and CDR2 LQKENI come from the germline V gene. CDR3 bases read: TGTGCCAGCTCACCAGGGGGCACCACG. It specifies CASSPGGTT. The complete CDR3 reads CASSPGGTTQYF.

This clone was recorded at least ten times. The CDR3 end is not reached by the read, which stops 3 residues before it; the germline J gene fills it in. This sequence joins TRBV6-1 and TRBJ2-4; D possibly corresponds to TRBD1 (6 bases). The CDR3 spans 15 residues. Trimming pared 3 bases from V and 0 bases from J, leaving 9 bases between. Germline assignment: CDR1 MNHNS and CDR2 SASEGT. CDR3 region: CASSDTGLAKNIQYF. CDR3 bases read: TGTGCCAGCAGTGATACAGGGTTAGCCAAAAACATT.

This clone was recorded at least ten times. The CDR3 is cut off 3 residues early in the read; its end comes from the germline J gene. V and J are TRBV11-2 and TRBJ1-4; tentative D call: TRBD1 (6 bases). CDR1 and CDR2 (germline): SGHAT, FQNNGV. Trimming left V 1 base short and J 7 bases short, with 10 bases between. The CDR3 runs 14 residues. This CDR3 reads CASSLAGASEKLFF. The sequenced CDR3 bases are TGTGCCAGCAGCTTAGCAGGGGCAAGTGAAAAA. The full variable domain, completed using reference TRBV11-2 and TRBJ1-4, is EAGVAQSPRYKIIEKRQSVAFWCNPISGHATLYWYQQILGQGPKLLIQFQNNGVVDDSQLPKDRFSAERLKGVDSTLKIQPAKLEDSAVYLCASSLAGASEKLFFGSGTQLSVL.

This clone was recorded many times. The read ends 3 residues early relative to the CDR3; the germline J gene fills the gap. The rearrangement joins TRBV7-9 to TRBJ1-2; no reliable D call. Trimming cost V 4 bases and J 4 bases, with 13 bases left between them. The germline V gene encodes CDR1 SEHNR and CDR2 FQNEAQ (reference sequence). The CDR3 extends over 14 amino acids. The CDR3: CASSSSAGIYGYTF. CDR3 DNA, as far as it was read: TGTGCCAGCAGCTCTTCGGCGGGAATCTATGGC.

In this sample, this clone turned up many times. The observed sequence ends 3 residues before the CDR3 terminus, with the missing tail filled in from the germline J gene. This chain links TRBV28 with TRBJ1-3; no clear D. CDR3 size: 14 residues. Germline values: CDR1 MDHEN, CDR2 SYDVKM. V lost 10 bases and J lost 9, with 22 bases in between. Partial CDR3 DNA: TGTGCCACTCAAGAAGACAAACCGTTAAGCACC. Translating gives CATQEDKPLST. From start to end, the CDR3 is CATQEDKPLSTIYF.

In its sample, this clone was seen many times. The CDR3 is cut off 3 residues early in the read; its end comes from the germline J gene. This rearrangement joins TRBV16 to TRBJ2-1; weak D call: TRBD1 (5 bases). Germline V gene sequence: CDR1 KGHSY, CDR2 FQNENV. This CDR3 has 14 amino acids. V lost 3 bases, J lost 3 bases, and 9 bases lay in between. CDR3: CASSHYDSYNEQFF. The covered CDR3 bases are TGTGCCAGCAGCCACTATGACAGCTACAATGAG.

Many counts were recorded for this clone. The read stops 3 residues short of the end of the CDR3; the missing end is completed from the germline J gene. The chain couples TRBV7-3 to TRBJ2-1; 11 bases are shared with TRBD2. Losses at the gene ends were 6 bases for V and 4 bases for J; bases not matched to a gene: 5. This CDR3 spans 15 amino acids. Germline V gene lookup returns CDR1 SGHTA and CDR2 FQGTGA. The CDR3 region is CASSSGTSGYNEQFF. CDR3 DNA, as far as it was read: TGTGCCAGCAGTTCCGGGACTAGCGGTTACAATGAG.

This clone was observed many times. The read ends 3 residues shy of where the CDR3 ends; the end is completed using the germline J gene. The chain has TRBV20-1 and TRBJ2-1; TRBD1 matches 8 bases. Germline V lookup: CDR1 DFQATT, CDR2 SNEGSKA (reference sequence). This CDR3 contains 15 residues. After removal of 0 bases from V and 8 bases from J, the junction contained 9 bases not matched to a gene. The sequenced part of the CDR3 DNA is TGCAGTGCTAGAGATAACAGGGGGTCCTTGGATGAG. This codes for CSARDNRGSLDE. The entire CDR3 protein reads CSARDNRGSLDEQFF.

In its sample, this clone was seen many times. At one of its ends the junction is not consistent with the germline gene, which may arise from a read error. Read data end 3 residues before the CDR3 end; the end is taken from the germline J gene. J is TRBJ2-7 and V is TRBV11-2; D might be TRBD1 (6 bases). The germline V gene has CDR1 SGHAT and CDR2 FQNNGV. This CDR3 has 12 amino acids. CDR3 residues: CASTLRGGEQYF. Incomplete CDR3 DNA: TGTGCCAGCACCTTACGAGGGGGCGAG.

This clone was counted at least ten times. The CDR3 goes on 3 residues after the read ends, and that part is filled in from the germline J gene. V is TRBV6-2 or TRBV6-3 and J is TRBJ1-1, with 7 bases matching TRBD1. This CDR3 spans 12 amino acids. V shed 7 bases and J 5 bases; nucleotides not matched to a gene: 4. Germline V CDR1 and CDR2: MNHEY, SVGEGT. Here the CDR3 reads CASTPGGTEAFF. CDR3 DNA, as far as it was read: TGTGCCAGCACCCCAGGGGGGACTGAA.

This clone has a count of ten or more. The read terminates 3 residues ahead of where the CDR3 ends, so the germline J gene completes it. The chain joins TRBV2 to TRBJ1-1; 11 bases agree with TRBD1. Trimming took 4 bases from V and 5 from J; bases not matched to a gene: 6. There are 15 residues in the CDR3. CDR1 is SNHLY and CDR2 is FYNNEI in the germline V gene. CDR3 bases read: TGTGCCAGCAGTGCACTGGGACAGGGGGGAACTGAA. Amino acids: CASSALGQGGTE. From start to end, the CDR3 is CASSALGQGGTEAFF.

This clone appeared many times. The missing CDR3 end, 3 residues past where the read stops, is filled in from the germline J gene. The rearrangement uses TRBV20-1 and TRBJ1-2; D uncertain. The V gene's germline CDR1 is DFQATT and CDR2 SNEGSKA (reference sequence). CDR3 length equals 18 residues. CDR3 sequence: CSASASALVGLQAEGYTF. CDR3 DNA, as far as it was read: TGCAGTGCTAGTGCCTCGGCCCTTGTGGGATTGCAAGCGGAGGGC.

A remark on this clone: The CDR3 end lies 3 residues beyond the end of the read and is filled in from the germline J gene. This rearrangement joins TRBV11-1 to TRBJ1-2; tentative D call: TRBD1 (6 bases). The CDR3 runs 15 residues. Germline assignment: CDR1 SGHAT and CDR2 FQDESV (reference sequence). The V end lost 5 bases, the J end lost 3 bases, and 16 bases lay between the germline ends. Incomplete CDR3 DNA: TGTGCCAGCAGCCCGGACAGTTGGAGGGACTATGGC. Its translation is CASSPDSWRDYG. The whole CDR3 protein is CASSPDSWRDYGYTF.

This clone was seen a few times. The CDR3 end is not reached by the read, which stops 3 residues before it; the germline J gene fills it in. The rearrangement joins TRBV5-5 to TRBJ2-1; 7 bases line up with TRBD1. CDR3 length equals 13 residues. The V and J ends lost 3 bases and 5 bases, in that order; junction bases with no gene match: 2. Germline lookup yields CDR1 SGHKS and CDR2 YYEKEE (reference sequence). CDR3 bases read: TGTGCCAGCAGCTGGGGGACAGACAATGAG. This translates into CASSWGTDNE. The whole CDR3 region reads CASSWGTDNEQFF. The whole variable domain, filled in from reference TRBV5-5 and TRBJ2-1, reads DAGVTQSPTHLIKTRGQQVTLRCSPISGHKSVSWYQQVLGQGPQFIFQYYEKEERGRGNFPDRFSARQFPNYSSELNVNALLLGDSALYLCASSWGTDNEQFFGPGTRLTVL.

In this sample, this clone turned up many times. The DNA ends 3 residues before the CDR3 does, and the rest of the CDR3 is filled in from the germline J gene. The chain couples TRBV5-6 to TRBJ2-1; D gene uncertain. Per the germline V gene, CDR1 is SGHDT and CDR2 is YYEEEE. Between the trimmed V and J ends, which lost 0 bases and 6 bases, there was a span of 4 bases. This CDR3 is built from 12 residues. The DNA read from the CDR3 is TGTGCCAGCAGCTTGGCCGGCAATGAG. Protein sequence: CASSLAGNE. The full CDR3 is CASSLAGNEQFF.

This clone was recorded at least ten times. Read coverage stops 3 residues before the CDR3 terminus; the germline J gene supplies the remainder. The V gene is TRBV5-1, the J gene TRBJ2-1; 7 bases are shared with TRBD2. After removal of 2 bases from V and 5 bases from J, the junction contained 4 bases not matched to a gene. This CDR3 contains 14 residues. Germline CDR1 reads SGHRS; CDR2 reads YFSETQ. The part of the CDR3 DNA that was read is TGCGCCAGCAGCTTAAGCGGGACGAACAATGAG. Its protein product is CASSLSGTNNE. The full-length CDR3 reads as CASSLSGTNNEQFF.

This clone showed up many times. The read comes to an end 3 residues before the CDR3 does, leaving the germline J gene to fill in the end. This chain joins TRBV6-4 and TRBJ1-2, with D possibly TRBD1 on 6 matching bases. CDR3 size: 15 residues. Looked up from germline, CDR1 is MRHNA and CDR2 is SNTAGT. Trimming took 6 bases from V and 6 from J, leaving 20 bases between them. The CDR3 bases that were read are TGTGCCAGCAGACAACAGGGATCGGGTTTTCATGGC. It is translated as CASRQQGSGFHG. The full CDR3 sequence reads CASRQQGSGFHGYTF.